This TCR beta chain stems from a study of cytomegalovirus exposure and HLA in healthy donors. This clone was seen a few times. CDR1 MNHEY and CDR2 SVGAGI come from the germline V gene. The CDR3 totals 15 residues. Trimming at V came to 4 bases and at J to 4 bases, leaving 10 bases not matched to a gene. The PCR used 60 Vbeta and 13 Jbeta primers. Using immunoSEQ multiplex PCR, the repertoire was profiled, and TCRdb retains in-frame clones only, with some absent. Seen here are about 200,000 clones, almost 80% observed once, and the top ten hold over 3.5%. The sequencing input was PBMCs. J is TRBJ2-7 and V is TRBV6-5; 7 bases are shared with TRBD1. The sequence was collected from a male donor in good health and CMV-seronegative. The CDR3 DNA reads TGTGCCAGCAGTTGGCGACCGGGACAGATGTACGAGCAGTACTTC. The encoded protein is CASSWRPGQMYEQYF.